This TCR beta chain is from a study of CD8 T cells in Susac syndrome. About the study: Sequenced Susac syndrome patients included roughly 6 with clinically active disease and about eight in remission. Blood was drawn from patients with Susac syndrome. At that point, they were therapy-naive, on corticosteroids, or on intravenous immunoglobulin alone.

For this clonotype: Its antigen is not known.

Sequencing of TCR beta covered CD8+ and CD4+ T cells obtained from blood. The CDR3 sequence is 15 residues long. Trimming shortened V by 3 bases and J by 7 bases, and 16 bases separated the two germline ends. Per the germline V gene, CDR1 is LGHDT and CDR2 is YNNKEL (reference sequence). It was with random hexamers that about 0.45 to 1 ug RNA was reverse transcribed. TCRdb re-called the immunoSEQ multiplex PCR reads with MiXCR, one entry per CDR3 protein. The sample lists approximately 150,000 distinct CDR3 sequences, approximately 95% occurring once. General study results and limits: The authors found no clonal expansion in Susac syndrome CD4+ T cell repertoires.

This TCR was sampled from a human donor with Susac syndrome. Source material: CD4+ T cells from PBMCs. The chain employs TRBV3-1 and TRBJ2-1; D call uncertain. CDR3 DNA sequence: TGTGCCAGCAGCCACAGAGTGAGAGTAATTAATGAGCAGTTCTTC. It codes for CASSHRVRVINEQFF.